This T cell receptor beta chain is from a study of T-cell reconstitution after alpha-beta-depleted transplantation in children. In germline, CDR1 is SQVTM, CDR2 ANQGSEA. The CDR3 has 13 residues. The V gene end was trimmed by 7 bases and the J gene end by 6 bases; junction bases not matched to a gene: 8. The library targeted TCRbeta and was prepared with unique molecular identifiers. TCRdb used MiXCR to reprocess the PCR reads, holding one entry per CDR3 protein. Of about 360,000 distinct CDR3 sequences listed, about an eighth were seen once; the top ten hold around 4.5%. V is TRBV29-1 and J is TRBJ2-2; TRBD1 aligns across 7 bases. The sequence was obtained from a human donor who donated a stem cell graft to a child with Fanconi anemia. The sample here was PBMCs, taken from the stem cell graft. The CDR3 DNA reads as TGCAGCGCCTCTCGGCAGGGGGCCGGGGAGCTGTTTTTT. The encoded protein is CSASRQGAGELFF.